Each of the 11 T cell receptor beta chains below was sequenced from the same sample in a study of neurological immune-mediated disorders (dated by TCRdb to about 2019). Library preparation employed 5' RACE. TCRdb records Illumina HiSeq 2500 as the sequencer. Using fastp at Q25 and MiXCR, TCRdb reprocessed the public reads and kept productive beta chains. Each entry is one CDR3 protein sequence, shown with its most common DNA and genes. The sample table contains about 55,000 distinct CDR3 sequences; only one count was recorded for around 4% of them. The ten top clones hold 1.5% to 2% of the sample. Sequenced input: PBMCs. The receptors shown here come from a man aged 25 to 40 with multiple sclerosis.

This clonotype was seen at least ten times. V gene TRBV6-5 combines with J gene TRBJ2-1; D perhaps matches TRBD2 (7 bases). The CDR3 contains 17 residues. The germline V and J ends were trimmed by 3 bases and 6 bases, with 21 bases remaining between them. Germline CDR1 is MNHEY and CDR2 is SVGAGI. The CDR3 loop is CASSYLIYPGGPNEQFF. The CDR3 nucleotides are TGTGCCAGCAGTTATCTTATCTACCCGGGGGGCCCCAATGAGCAGTTCTTC.

In this sample, this clonotype turned up many times. V usage is TRBV14 and J usage is TRBJ2-3; the D gene is possibly TRBD2 (6 bases). The CDR3 length is 20 residues. CDR1 and CDR2 (germline): SGHDN, FVKESK. Trimming removed 4 bases at V and 3 bases at J, with 29 bases between. The CDR3 region has the DNA TGTGCCAGCAGCCGCAGGAAGATGAACGGGACTCATGGGAGAACAGATACGCAGTATTTT. It translates to CASSRRKMNGTHGRTDTQYF.

At least ten counts were recorded for this clonotype. The V call is TRBV5-5, the J call TRBJ1-2; no clear D. The CDR3 covers 16 residues. Between the trimmed V and J ends, which lost 0 bases and 6 bases, there was a span of 18 bases. The germline V gene encodes CDR1 SGHKS and CDR2 YYEKEE (reference sequence). This CDR3 reads CASSLAPRGEVDGYTF. CDR3 nucleotide sequence: TGTGCCAGCAGCTTGGCCCCCCGCGGGGAAGTTGATGGCTACACCTTC.

This clonotype was seen repeatedly, ten times or more. The CDR3 loop is CASSRERVDQPQHF. The CDR3 DNA reads as TGTGCCAGCAGCCGGGAAAGGGTAGACCAGCCCCAGCATTTT. The chain uses TRBV4-2 and TRBJ1-5; D is undetermined. CDR3 length: 14 amino acids. Trimming left V 4 bases short and J 7 bases short, with 14 bases between. Germline V gives CDR1 LGHNA, CDR2 YNFKEQ.

This chain joins TRBV9 and TRBJ2-1, with a weak D call TRBD2 (6 bases). The V end was cut by 2 bases, the J end by 4 bases, with 13 bases between. The CDR3 spans 15 residues. Germline loops: CDR1 SGDLS, CDR2 YYNGEE. This CDR3 reads CASSVVSGSYNEQFF. Here the CDR3 DNA reads TGTGCCAGCAGCGTCGTTAGCGGATCATACAATGAGCAGTTCTTC.

Many counts were recorded for this clonotype. This chain joins TRBV28 and TRBJ2-7, with TRBD2 identical over 7 bases. V shed 3 bases and J 1 base; nucleotides not matched to a gene: 12. The CDR3 has 17 amino acids. Germline CDR1 and CDR2: MDHEN and SYDVKM. The CDR3 DNA is TGTGCCAGCAGTTTCCCCGGAGCTAGCGGACTATCCTACGAGCAGTACTTC. This sequence encodes CASSFPGASGLSYEQYF. The variable domain in full, with the rest retrieved from reference TRBV28 and TRBJ2-7, is DVKVTQSSRYLVKRTGEKVFLECVQDMDHENMFWYRQDPGLGLRLIYFSYDVKMKEKGDIPEGYSVSREKKERFSLILESASTNQTSMYLCASSFPGASGLSYEQYFGPGTRLTVT.

This clonotype has at least ten counts. The rearrangement links TRBV15 to TRBJ1-1; a possible D gene is TRBD1 (6 bases). CDR3 size: 21 residues. The germline V and J ends were trimmed by 0 bases and 2 bases, with 28 bases remaining between them. CDR1 LNHNV and CDR2 YYDKDF come from the germline V gene (reference sequence). For the CDR3, the DNA is TGTGCCACCAGCAGAGAATCCCCCGCTTTCCCCCCCTTGGGGGCTAACACTGAAGCTTTCTTT. It is translated as CATSRESPAFPPLGANTEAFF.

This clonotype was seen at least ten times. The J gene is TRBJ2-7, the V gene TRBV4-1, with 9 bases aligning to TRBD1. Trimming removed 1 base from V and 3 bases from J; junction bases left unmatched: 4. Germline CDR1 reads MGHRA; CDR2 reads YSYEKL. CDR3 size: 15 residues. CDR3 DNA: TGCGCCAGCAGCCAAGGCTTGGGACAGGGCTACGAGCAGTACTTC. Protein: CASSQGLGQGYEQYF.

This clonotype was seen repeatedly, ten times or more. This chain uses TRBV12-3 or TRBV12-4 with TRBJ2-7; a possible D gene is TRBD1 (5 bases). V shed 2 bases and J shed 5 bases, with 10 bases lying between them. This CDR3 comprises 13 residues. CDR3 protein: CASSLLQVNEQYF. CDR3 nucleotides: TGTGCCAGCAGTTTATTACAGGTTAACGAGCAGTACTTC.

This clonotype occurred many times. The CDR3 loop reads CASSPYTGPISGNTIYF. The CDR3 region has the DNA TGTGCCAGCAGTCCCTATACAGGGCCCATCTCTGGAAACACCATATATTTT. J is TRBJ1-3 and V is TRBV6-5, with D possibly TRBD1 on 6 matching bases. Trimming shortened V by 5 bases and J by 0 bases, and 17 bases separated the two germline ends. This CDR3 is 17 amino acids long. The germline V gene encodes CDR1 MNHEY and CDR2 SVGAGI.

There are many counts of this clonotype. The gene calls are TRBV20-1 and TRBJ1-2; no definite D call. V shed 1 base and J shed 0 bases, with 6 bases lying between them. The germline gives CDR1 DFQATT, CDR2 SNEGSKA (reference sequence). The CDR3 loop spans 13 amino acids. The CDR3 nucleotides are TGCAGTGCTAGAGCCCCTACTAACTATGGCTACACCTTC. This sequence encodes CSARAPTNYGYTF.